This TCR beta chain emerged from a study of glioma-infiltrating T cells. Regarding the study as a whole: Tissue-blood divergence was below expectation in non-neoplastic patients, above in gliomas.

Amplification of TCR alpha and beta CDR3 regions from RNA used iRepertoire nested multiplex PCR. TCRdb recomputed calls from the multiplex PCR reads with MiXCR, one row per CDR3 protein. The sample lists some 100,000 distinct CDR3 sequences; about 25% were seen once. The table lists this clonotype with many counts. The antigen remains undetermined. Specimen: glioma tissue, nonneoplastic brain tissue, or PBMCs (not recorded which). The TCR sequence derives from a human donor with low-grade glioma or glioblastoma, undergoing nonglioma brain surgery, or in good health (not recorded which).

The CDR3 spells CASSYQTGGTEAFF. DNA of the CDR3: TGTGCCAGCAGTTACCAGACAGGTGGCACTGAAGCTTTCTTT. The rearrangement uses TRBV6-2 or TRBV6-3 and TRBJ1-1, with a possible D match to TRBD1 (6 bases). Germline CDR1 and CDR2: MNHEY and SVGEGT. The V end lost 2 bases, the J end lost 4 bases, and 11 bases lay between the germline ends. The CDR3 is made up of 14 amino acids.